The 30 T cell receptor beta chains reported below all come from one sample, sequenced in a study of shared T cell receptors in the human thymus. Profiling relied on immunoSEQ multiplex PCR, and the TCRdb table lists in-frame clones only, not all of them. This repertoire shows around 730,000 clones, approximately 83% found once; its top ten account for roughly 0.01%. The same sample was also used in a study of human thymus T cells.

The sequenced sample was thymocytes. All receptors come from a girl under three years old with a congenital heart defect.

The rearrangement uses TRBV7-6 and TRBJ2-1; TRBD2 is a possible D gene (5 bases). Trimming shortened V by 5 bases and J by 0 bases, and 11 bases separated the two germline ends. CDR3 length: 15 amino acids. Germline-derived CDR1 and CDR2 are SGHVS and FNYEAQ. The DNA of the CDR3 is TGTGCCAGCAGCGAGAGGGATAGCTCCTACAATGAGCAGTTCTTC. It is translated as CASSERDSSYNEQFF.

CDR3 protein: CASSPKQGKSSYNEQFF. CDR3 nucleotide sequence: TGTGCCAGCAGCCCGAAGCAGGGGAAGAGCTCCTACAATGAGCAGTTCTTC. This chain links TRBV7-3 with TRBJ2-1, with a possible D match to TRBD1 (6 bases). Trimming took 5 bases from V and 0 from J, leaving 17 bases between them. This CDR3 region has 17 residues. CDR1 is SGHTA and CDR2 is FQGTGA in the germline V gene.

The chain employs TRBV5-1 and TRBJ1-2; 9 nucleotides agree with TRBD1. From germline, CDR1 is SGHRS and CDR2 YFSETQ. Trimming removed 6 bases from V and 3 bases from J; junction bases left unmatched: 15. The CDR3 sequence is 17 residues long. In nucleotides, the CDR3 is TGCGCCAGCACACTAGGGTCGACAGGGGGAAGGGACTATGGCTACACCTTC. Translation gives CASTLGSTGGRDYGYTF. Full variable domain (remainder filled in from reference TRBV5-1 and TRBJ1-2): KAGVTQTPRYLIKTRGQQVTLSCSPISGHRSVSWYQQTPGQGLQFLFEYFSETQRNKGNFPGRFSGRQFSNSRSEMNVSTLELGDSALYLCASTLGSTGGRDYGYTFGSGTRLTVV.

CDR3 region: CASSERASGGSSYEQYF. The CDR3 coding sequence is TGTGCCAGCAGTGAAAGGGCTAGCGGGGGCAGCTCCTACGAGCAGTACTTC. The rearrangement links TRBV6-1 to TRBJ2-7, with 10 bases matching TRBD2. Germline V gene data show CDR1 as MNHNS and CDR2 as SASEGT. The CDR3 covers 17 residues. V shed 2 bases, J shed 0 bases, and the junction held 7 bases outside the gene matches.

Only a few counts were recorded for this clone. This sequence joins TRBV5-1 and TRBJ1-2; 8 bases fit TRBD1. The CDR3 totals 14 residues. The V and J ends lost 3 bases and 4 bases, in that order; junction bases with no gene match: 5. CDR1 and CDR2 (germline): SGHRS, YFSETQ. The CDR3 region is CASSYNRGTYGYTF. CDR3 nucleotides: TGCGCCAGCAGCTATAACAGGGGGACCTATGGCTACACCTTC.

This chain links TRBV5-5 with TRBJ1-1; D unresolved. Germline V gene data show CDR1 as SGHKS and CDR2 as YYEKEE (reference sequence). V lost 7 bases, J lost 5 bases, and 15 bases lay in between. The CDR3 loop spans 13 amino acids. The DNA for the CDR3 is TGTGCCAGCGCGGGGAAAAAAGGGACTGAAGCTTTCTTT. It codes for CASAGKKGTEAFF.

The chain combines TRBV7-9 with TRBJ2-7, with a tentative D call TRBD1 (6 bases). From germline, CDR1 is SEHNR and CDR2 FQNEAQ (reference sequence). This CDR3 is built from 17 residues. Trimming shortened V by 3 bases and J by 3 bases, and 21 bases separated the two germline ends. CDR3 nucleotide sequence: TGTGCCAGCAGCTTGGCTAGGGGGACACTGGGATTCTACGAGCAGTACTTC. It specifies CASSLARGTLGFYEQYF.

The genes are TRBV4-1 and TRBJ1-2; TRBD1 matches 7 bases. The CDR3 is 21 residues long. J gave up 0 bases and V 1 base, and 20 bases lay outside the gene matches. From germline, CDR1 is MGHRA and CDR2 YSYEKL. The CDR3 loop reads CASSQAQGDWDSKKTNYGYTF. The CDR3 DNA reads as TGCGCCAGCAGCCAAGCCCAGGGGGATTGGGACAGTAAAAAGACTAACTATGGCTACACCTTC.

CDR3 in amino acids: CASSLETGIIETQYF. In DNA, the CDR3 is TGTGCCAGCAGCCTCGAGACAGGGATCATAGAGACCCAGTACTTC. This chain links TRBV7-2 with TRBJ2-5, with 7 bases that match TRBD1. Germline CDR1 and CDR2: SGHTA and FQGNSA. The CDR3 is made up of 15 amino acids. V lost 5 bases and J lost 4; bases outside the gene matches: 10.

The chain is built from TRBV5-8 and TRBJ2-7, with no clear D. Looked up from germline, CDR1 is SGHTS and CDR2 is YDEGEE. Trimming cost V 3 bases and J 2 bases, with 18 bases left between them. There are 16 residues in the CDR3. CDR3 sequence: CASSSRWCGFPYEQYF. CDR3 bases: TGTGCCAGCAGCTCCCGATGGTGCGGTTTTCCCTACGAGCAGTACTTC.

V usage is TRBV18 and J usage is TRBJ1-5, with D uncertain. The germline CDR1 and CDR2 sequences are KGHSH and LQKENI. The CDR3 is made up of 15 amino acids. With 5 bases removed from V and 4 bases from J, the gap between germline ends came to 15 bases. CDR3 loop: CASSNIGKGNQPQHF. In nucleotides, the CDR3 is TGTGCCAGCTCAAACATCGGGAAGGGAAATCAGCCCCAGCATTTT. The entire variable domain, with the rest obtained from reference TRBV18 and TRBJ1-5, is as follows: NAGVMQNPRHLVRRRGQEARLRCSPMKGHSHVYWYRQLPEEGLKFMVYLQKENIIDESGMPKERFSAEFPKEGPSILRIQQVVRGDSAAYFCASSNIGKGNQPQHFGDGTRLSIL.

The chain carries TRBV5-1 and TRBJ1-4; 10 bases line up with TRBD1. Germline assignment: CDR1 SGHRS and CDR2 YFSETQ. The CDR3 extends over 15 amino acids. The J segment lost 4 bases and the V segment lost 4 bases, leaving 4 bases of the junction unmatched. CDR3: CASSPGTGVNEKLFF. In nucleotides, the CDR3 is TGCGCCAGCAGCCCAGGGACAGGGGTTAATGAAAAACTGTTTTTT.

The CDR3 reads CASSQDEARATADTQYF. Here the CDR3 DNA reads TGCGCCAGCAGCCAAGATGAGGCCAGGGCGACGGCAGATACGCAGTATTTT. The chain couples TRBV4-1 to TRBJ2-3, with D maybe TRBD1 (5 bases). V gave up 0 bases and J gave up 4 bases, with 17 bases separating them. CDR3 length: 17 amino acids. CDR1 and CDR2 from the germline V gene are MGHRA and YSYEKL.

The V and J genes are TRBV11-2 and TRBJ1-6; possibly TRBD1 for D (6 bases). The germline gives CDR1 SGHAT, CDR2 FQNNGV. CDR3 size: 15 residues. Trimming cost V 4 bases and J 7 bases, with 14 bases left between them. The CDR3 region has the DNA TGTGCCAGCAGCTCGCTAGGACAGCAGAATTCACCCCTCCACTTT. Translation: CASSSLGQQNSPLHF.

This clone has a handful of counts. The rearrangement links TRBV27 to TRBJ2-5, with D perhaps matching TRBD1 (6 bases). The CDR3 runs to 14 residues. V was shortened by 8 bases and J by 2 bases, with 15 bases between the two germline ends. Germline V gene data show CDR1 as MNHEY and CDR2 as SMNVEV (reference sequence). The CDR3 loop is CASASSGAQETQYF. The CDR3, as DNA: TGTGCCAGCGCAAGCTCAGGGGCGCAAGAGACCCAGTACTTC.

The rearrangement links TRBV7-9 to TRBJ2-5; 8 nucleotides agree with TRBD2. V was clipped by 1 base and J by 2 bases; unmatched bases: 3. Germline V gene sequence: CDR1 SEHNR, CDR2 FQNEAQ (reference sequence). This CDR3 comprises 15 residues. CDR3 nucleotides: TGTGCCAGCAGCTTAGGTAGCGGGGTGCAAGAGACCCAGTACTTC. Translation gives CASSLGSGVQETQYF.

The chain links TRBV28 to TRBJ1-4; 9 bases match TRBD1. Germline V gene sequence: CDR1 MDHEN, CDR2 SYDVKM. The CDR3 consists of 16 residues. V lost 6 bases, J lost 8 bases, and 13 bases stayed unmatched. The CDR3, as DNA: TGTGCCAGCAGCGCGGACAGGGGTCTTGTTGGCGAAAAACTGTTTTTT. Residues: CASSADRGLVGEKLFF.

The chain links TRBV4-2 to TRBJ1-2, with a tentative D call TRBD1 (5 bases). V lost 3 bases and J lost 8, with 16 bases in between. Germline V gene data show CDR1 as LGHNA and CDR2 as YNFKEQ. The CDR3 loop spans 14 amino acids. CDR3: CASSHSRASEGYTF. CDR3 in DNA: TGTGCCAGCAGCCATAGCAGGGCGTCGGAGGGCTACACCTTC.

The CDR3 DNA reads TGTGCCAGCAGCTTAACGGACAGGGGTGGCTATGGCTACACCTTC. Translation gives CASSLTDRGGYGYTF. The rearrangement links TRBV7-2 to TRBJ1-2; TRBD1 matches 9 bases. The CDR3 has 15 amino acids. Losses at the gene ends were 2 bases for V and 4 bases for J; bases not matched to a gene: 5. Germline CDR1 SGHTA, CDR2 FQGNSA.

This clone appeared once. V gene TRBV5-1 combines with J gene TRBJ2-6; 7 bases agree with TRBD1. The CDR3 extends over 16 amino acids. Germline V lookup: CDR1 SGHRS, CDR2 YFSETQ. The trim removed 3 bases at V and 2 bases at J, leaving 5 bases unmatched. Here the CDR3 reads CASSSTGIAGANVLTF. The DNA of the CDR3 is TGCGCCAGCAGCTCGACAGGGATCGCTGGGGCCAACGTCCTGACTTTC.

This CDR3 is CASSELDRIHGYTF. CDR3 sequence (DNA): TGTGCCAGCAGTGAACTGGACAGGATACATGGCTACACCTTC. The chain has TRBV6-1 and TRBJ1-2; 7 bases align to TRBD1. CDR3 length: 14 residues. The J segment lost 6 bases and the V segment lost 2 bases, leaving 6 bases of the junction unmatched. Germline V gene sequence: CDR1 MNHNS, CDR2 SASEGT.

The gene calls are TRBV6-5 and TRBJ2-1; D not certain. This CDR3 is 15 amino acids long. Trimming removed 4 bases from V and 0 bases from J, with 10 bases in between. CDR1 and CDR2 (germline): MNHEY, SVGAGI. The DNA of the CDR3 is TGTGCCAGCAGTTCCTTCCACAACTCCTACAATGAGCAGTTCTTC. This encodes CASSSFHNSYNEQFF.

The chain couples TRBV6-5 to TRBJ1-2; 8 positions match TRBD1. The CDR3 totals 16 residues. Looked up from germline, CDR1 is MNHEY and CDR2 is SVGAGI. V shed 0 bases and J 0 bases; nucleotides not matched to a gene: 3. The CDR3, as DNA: TGTGCCAGCAGTTACTCGAGGGGACAGGCTAACTATGGCTACACCTTC. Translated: CASSYSRGQANYGYTF.

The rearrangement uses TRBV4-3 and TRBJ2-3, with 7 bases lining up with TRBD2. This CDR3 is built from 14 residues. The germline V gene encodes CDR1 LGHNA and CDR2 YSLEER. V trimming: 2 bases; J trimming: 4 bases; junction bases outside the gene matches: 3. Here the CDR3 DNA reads TGCGCCAGCAGCCAATTGGGAGGGTCAGATACGCAGTATTTT. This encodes CASSQLGGSDTQYF.

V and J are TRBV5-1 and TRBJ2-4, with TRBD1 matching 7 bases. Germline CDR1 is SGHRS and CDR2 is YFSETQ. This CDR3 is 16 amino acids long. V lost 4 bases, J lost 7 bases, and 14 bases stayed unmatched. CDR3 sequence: CASSRRPQGQDNIQYF. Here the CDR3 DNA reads TGCGCCAGCAGCCGACGGCCCCAAGGACAGGATAACATTCAGTACTTC.

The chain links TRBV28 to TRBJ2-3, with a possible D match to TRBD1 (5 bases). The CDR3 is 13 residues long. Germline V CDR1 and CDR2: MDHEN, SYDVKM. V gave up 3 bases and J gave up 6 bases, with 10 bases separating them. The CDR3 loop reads CASSLGRVDTQYF. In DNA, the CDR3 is TGTGCCAGCAGTTTGGGCAGGGTCGATACGCAGTATTTT.

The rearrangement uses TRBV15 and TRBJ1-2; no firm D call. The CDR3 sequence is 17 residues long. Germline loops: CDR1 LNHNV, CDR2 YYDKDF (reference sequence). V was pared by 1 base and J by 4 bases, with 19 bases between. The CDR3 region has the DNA TGTGCCACCAGCAGAGTTCCCAGACACCACAACCTCTATGGCTACACCTTC. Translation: CATSRVPRHHNLYGYTF.

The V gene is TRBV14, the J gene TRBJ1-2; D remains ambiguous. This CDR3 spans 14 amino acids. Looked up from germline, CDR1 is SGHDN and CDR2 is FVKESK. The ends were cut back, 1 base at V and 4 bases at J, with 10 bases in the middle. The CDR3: CASSQGEELYGYTF. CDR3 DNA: TGTGCCAGCAGCCAAGGTGAGGAGCTCTATGGCTACACCTTC.

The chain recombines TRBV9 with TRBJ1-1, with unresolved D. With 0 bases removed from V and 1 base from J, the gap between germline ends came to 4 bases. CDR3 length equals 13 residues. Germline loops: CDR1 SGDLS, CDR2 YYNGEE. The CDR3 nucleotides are TGTGCCAGCAGCGTAGACGGGAACACTGAAGCTTTCTTT. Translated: CASSVDGNTEAFF. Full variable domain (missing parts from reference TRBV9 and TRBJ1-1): DSGVTQTPKHLITATGQRVTLRCSPRSGDLSVYWYQQSLDQGLQFLIQYYNGEERAKGNILERFSAQQFPDLHSELNLSSLELGDSALYFCASSVDGNTEAFFGQGTRLTVV.

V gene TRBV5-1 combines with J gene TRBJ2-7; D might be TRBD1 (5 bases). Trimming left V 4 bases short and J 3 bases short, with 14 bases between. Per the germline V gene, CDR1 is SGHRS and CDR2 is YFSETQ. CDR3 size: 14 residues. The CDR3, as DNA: TGCGCCAGCAGCGGGGCCCAAGGTAACTACGAGCAGTACTTC. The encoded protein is CASSGAQGNYEQYF.